These 7 T cell receptor beta chains originate from one sample sequenced in a study of identical twins. TCRdb re-called the 5' RACE reads with MiXCR, one entry per CDR3 protein. Among 250,000 to 350,000 distinct CDR3 sequences listed, 8.5% to 9.5% were seen once. This sample was shared with a second study, whose subject was yellow fever vaccine responses in identical twins.

Sequenced input: CD8+ T cells sorted from blood. The receptors were gathered from a woman under 30 in good health.

This chain connects TRBV26 to TRBJ2-2; TRBD1 was called by the table and not checked on the DNA. TRBV26 is noted as a pseudogene. The CDR3 contains 17 residues. For the CDR3, the DNA is TGTGCCAGCAGTTCGACAGGGGCCAAAACGGGCACCGGGGAGCTGTTTTTT. As protein: CASSSTGAKTGTGELFF.

This clonotype showed up many times. The chain has TRBV7-6 and TRBJ2-7; no firm D call. This CDR3 region has 14 residues. Trimming shortened V by 0 bases and J by 0 bases, and 6 bases separated the two germline ends. CDR1 is SGHVS, CDR2 FNYEAQ, per germline. The CDR3 DNA sequence: TGTGCCAGCAGCTTAGCGCCAGCCTCCTACGAGCAGTACTTC. Protein product: CASSLAPASYEQYF.

This clonotype was detected ten times or more. This chain uses TRBV12-3 or TRBV12-4 with TRBJ1-1; 7 bases map to TRBD1. J lost 1 base, V lost 7 bases, and 6 bases had no gene match. The CDR3 runs to 14 residues. The chain's CDR3 is CASILTGWNTEAFF. The CDR3 DNA reads as TGTGCCAGCATCTTGACAGGGTGGAACACTGAAGCTTTCTTT.

The chain combines TRBV5-6 with TRBJ2-3; D uncertain. The V gene's germline CDR1 is SGHDT and CDR2 YYEEEE. Trimming stripped 4 bases from V and 0 bases from J, with 12 bases between. This CDR3 region has 15 residues. In DNA form, the CDR3 reads TGTGCCAGCAGCCCCCGGTGGAGTAGCACAGATACGCAGTATTTT. It codes for CASSPRWSSTDTQYF.

The sample holds many counts of this clonotype. The chain couples TRBV4-3 to TRBJ1-1; 7 nucleotides line up with TRBD1. From germline, CDR1 is LGHNA and CDR2 YSLEER. The CDR3 is 15 amino acids. V dropped 3 bases and J dropped 6; count of bases not matched to a gene: 10. The CDR3: CASSQSIQGWAEAFF. The CDR3, as DNA: TGCGCCAGCAGCCAGTCGATACAGGGGTGGGCTGAAGCTTTCTTT.

This clonotype was observed a handful of times. The chain is built from TRBV7-6 and TRBJ2-5, with D hard to call. CDR3 length: 13 amino acids. V lost 8 bases and J 4 bases, leaving 14 bases between the germline ends. CDR1 and CDR2 from the germline V gene are SGHVS and FNYEAQ. The CDR3 protein is CASGVRVGETQYF. For the CDR3, the DNA is TGTGCCAGCGGCGTACGTGTTGGAGAGACCCAGTACTTC.

This clonotype was seen repeatedly, ten times or more. V gene TRBV27 combines with J gene TRBJ2-7, with TRBD1 as a possible D gene (7 bases). The V end was cut by 7 bases, the J end by 2 bases, with 18 bases between. The CDR3 extends over 15 amino acids. The V gene's germline CDR1 is MNHEY and CDR2 SMNVEV (reference sequence). The chain's CDR3 is CASTVSQGGTYEQYF. The CDR3 bases are TGTGCCAGCACAGTTTCTCAGGGGGGCACCTACGAGCAGTACTTC.